These 15 T cell receptor beta chains came from one sample sequenced in a study of blood T cell repertoires in COVID-19. The table came from immunoSEQ multiplex PCR; TCRdb's copy has only in-frame clones and leaves some out. Among about 87,000 clones listed, over 70% were seen once. Source material: peripheral blood. Source of these receptors: a woman aged 45-65 years with acute or convalescent COVID-19.

V gene TRBV2 combines with J gene TRBJ1-5; unclear D gene. Germline V gene lookup returns CDR1 SNHLY and CDR2 FYNNEI. V lost 4 bases, J lost 10 bases, and 11 bases lay in between. This CDR3 is built from 12 residues. CDR3 in DNA: TGTGCCAGCAGTGCTCTGCGGGAACCCCAGCATTTT. Translated, it gives CASSALREPQHF.

The chain carries TRBV5-1 and TRBJ1-1, with TRBD1 matching 10 bases. V lost 4 bases to trimming and J lost 1 base; unmatched junction nucleotides: 13. This CDR3 is built from 18 residues. Germline V gene sequence: CDR1 SGHRS, CDR2 YFSETQ. Written as DNA, the CDR3 is TGCGCCAGCAGCCGATCGGGACAGGGGCGGGGTTCGAACACTGAAGCTTTCTTT. This encodes CASSRSGQGRGSNTEAFF.

The genes are TRBV18 and TRBJ1-5; D gene uncertain. This CDR3 contains 15 residues. Germline CDR1 reads KGHSH; CDR2 reads LQKENI. Trimming took 4 bases from V and 2 from J, leaving 12 bases between them. The CDR3 protein is CASSLDKGGNQPQHF. CDR3 coding DNA: TGTGCCAGCTCACTAGACAAGGGAGGCAATCAGCCCCAGCATTTT. The full variable domain, its missing parts supplied by reference TRBV18 and TRBJ1-5, is NAGVMQNPRHLVRRRGQEARLRCSPMKGHSHVYWYRQLPEEGLKFMVYLQKENIIDESGMPKERFSAEFPKEGPSILRIQQVVRGDSAAYFCASSLDKGGNQPQHFGDGTRLSIL.

In regard to this clone: Other DNA sequences within the sample encode an identical CDR3. This chain connects TRBV5-1 to TRBJ2-5, with 7 bases identical to TRBD1. The CDR3 runs to 13 residues. Germline V gene sequence: CDR1 SGHRS, CDR2 YFSETQ. With 2 bases clipped from V and 4 bases from J, the junction kept 2 bases outside the gene matches. This CDR3 is CASSLQGRETQYF. As DNA, the CDR3 is TGCGCCAGCAGCTTACAGGGGAGAGAGACCCAGTACTTC.

This chain links TRBV2 with TRBJ1-2; D is possibly TRBD1 (5 bases). CDR1 is SNHLY, CDR2 FYNNEI, per germline. There are 10 residues in the CDR3. CDR3 sequence: CLAGRLGYTF. For the CDR3, the DNA is TGTTTAGCAGGGAGGTTGGGCTACACCTTC.

V is TRBV7-9 and J is TRBJ1-1; D remains ambiguous. Between the trimmed V and J ends, which lost 5 bases and 1 base, there was a span of 8 bases. The CDR3 is 13 residues long. From germline, CDR1 is SEHNR and CDR2 FQNEAQ (reference sequence). The CDR3 DNA reads as TGTGCCAGCAGCCCCCCCTGGAACACTGAAGCTTTCTTT. Its translation: CASSPPWNTEAFF.

The chain uses TRBV2 and TRBJ2-3, with TRBD1 matching over 8 bases. The CDR3 is made up of 15 amino acids. The germline CDR1 and CDR2 sequences are SNHLY and FYNNEI. The ends lost 5 bases at V and 2 bases at J; junction bases unmatched: 6. The CDR3 nucleotides are TGTGCCAGCAGTATTGACAGGGGCCCCACAGATACGCAGTATTTT. It translates to CASSIDRGPTDTQYF.

The V gene is TRBV28, the J gene TRBJ2-2; tentatively, D is TRBD2 (6 bases). The CDR3 is made up of 17 amino acids. The V end lost 5 bases, the J end lost 4 bases, and 20 bases lay between the germline ends. From germline, CDR1 is MDHEN and CDR2 SYDVKM. The CDR3 coding sequence is TGTGCCAGCAGTCACCGTAGGCGGGGCACGACCACCGGGGAGCTGTTTTTT. Translation: CASSHRRRGTTTGELFF. The full variable domain, with the rest looked up from reference TRBV28 and TRBJ2-2, is DVKVTQSSRYLVKRTGEKVFLECVQDMDHENMFWYRQDPGLGLRLIYFSYDVKMKEKGDIPEGYSVSREKKERFSLILESASTNQTSMYLCASSHRRRGTTTGELFFGEGSRLTVL.

This clone turned up a few times. This chain uses TRBV7-2 with TRBJ1-1; D gene ambiguous. Trimming pared 0 bases from V and 6 bases from J, leaving 17 bases between. Germline assignment: CDR1 SGHTA and CDR2 FQGNSA. The CDR3 spans 16 residues. CDR3 residues: CASSLALLGSQAEAFF. The DNA for the CDR3 is TGTGCCAGCAGCTTAGCGCTTCTTGGCAGCCAGGCTGAAGCTTTCTTT.

The gene calls are TRBV3-1 (or the pseudogene TRBV3-2) and TRBJ1-4, with D perhaps TRBD1 (5 bases). Per the germline V gene, CDR1 is LGHDT and CDR2 is YNNKEL (reference sequence). This CDR3 has 15 amino acids. V dropped 4 bases and J dropped 6 bases, with 15 bases sitting between them. The CDR3 reads CASSPREGLDEKLFF. The CDR3 bases are TGTGCCAGCAGCCCACGGGAGGGACTAGATGAAAAACTGTTTTTT.

This clone came up many times. The chain recombines TRBV28 with TRBJ1-6; tentatively, D is TRBD1 (5 bases). CDR1 and CDR2 (germline): MDHEN, SYDVKM. V was shortened by 6 bases and J by 7 bases, with 10 bases between the two germline ends. The CDR3 is made up of 13 amino acids. Here the CDR3 reads CASSQRQNSPLHF. The DNA for the CDR3 is TGTGCCAGCAGCCAAAGACAGAATTCACCCCTCCACTTT.

This chain connects TRBV28 to TRBJ2-7, with 8 positions matching TRBD1. J was trimmed by 2 bases and V by 4 bases; bases with no gene match: 4. Germline loops: CDR1 MDHEN, CDR2 SYDVKM. The CDR3 contains 14 residues. The CDR3 DNA reads as TGTGCCAGCAGTTCAATGACAGGGGCCTACGAGCAGTACTTC. It codes for CASSSMTGAYEQYF.

This clone was seen a handful of times. This chain links TRBV30 with TRBJ1-6; a weak D match, TRBD1 (6 bases). Trimming stripped 4 bases from V and 0 bases from J, with 13 bases between. This CDR3 is 16 amino acids long. CDR1 GTSNPN and CDR2 SVGIG come from the germline V gene (reference sequence). The CDR3 spells CAWTPGQSSYNSPLHF. The CDR3 DNA follows: TGTGCCTGGACCCCAGGACAGAGCTCCTATAATTCACCCCTCCACTTT.

This chain connects TRBV28 to TRBJ2-7, with TRBD1 matching over 7 bases. Per germline, CDR1 MDHEN and CDR2 SYDVKM. This CDR3 contains 16 residues. J lost 1 base, V lost 4 bases, and 10 bases had no gene match. CDR3 sequence: CASSSPGQKLSYEQYF. CDR3 nucleotides: TGTGCCAGCAGTTCTCCGGGACAGAAGCTTTCCTACGAGCAGTACTTC.

This clone showed up just a few times. This CDR3 reads CASTAEGDYSNQPQHF. The CDR3 DNA reads TGTGCCAGTACCGCGGAGGGCGATTATAGCAATCAGCCCCAGCATTTT. V is TRBV19 and J is TRBJ1-5; D ambiguous. With 7 bases removed from V and 0 bases from J, the gap between germline ends came to 16 bases. CDR3 length: 16 residues. Looked up from germline, CDR1 is LNHDA and CDR2 is SQIVND (reference sequence).